This T cell receptor (beta chain) was retrieved from a study of shared clonotypes between healthy human individuals (dated by TCRdb to 2018 to 2020). At the level of the whole study: The cohort included a few men and a couple of women between 18 and 49 years of age. For each donor, CD4 naive and CD4 memory were each given three plates, CD8 naive was given two plates, and CD8 memory was given one plate. Blood TCR repertoires of several healthy adults were deeply sequenced to estimate repertoire size and the extent of clonotype sharing between individuals. To increase sequencing depth and limit assay-specific biases, TCR repertoire library preparation and sequencing were carried out by different laboratories using diverse techniques. Per donor, leukapheresis produced somewhere between about 0.94 and 10 billion PBMCs.

Using the deep immunoSEQ assay, TCR CDR3 regions were amplified from genomic DNA by multiplex PCR. Extracted genomic DNA from each cell subset was distributed evenly across all wells of several immunoSEQ 96-well plates, and each plate was treated as a replicate. Each replicate PCR for sorted subsets received about 0.2 ug genomic DNA, equal to about 30,000 T cell genomes. Purified libraries were measured with a Qubit 3.0 fluorometer, size-checked on a Bioanalyzer 2100, and measured again with the KAPA Library Quantification kit. A separate single-read 150-cycle Illumina NextSeq 550 flow cell was used to sequence each immunoSEQ 96-well plate. Turning to the authors' computational methods: Because only junctional sequences without quality scores were contained in the immunoSEQ output, filtering matching that applied to full-length reads could not be performed. Sequences were annotated with PyIR, a Python wrapper for IgBLAST v1.9, using IMGT germline references to assign V/J genes and CDR3. Reads were filtered out if the reads had weak V/J assignments (E-value above 1e-6), no CDR3, stop codons, out-of-frame junctions, or ambiguous translated residues. A V3J clonotype was defined by an identical inferred V gene, J gene, and CDR3 amino acid sequence. The percentage overlap between two repertoires was calculated by dividing the number of shared unique clonotypes by the size of the smaller repertoire. Repertoire richness was assessed with RTK rarefaction, the Chao1 estimator, and Recon v2.1 estimates of unobserved clonotypes. OLGA was used to compute generation probabilities for all TCRbeta clonotypes that the gDNA method yielded from a handful of donors. In TCRdb, the immuneACCESS table is reduced to in-frame sequences with V and J assigned. These tables do not hold every clone; where another copy was compared, an unresolved V gene accounts for under half, and the others remain unexplained. From that table come the V and J calls and clone size; the DNA was used to work out D and trimming. This sample has approximately 500,000 clones in its table, and almost 97% of those were observed once. 0.05% to 0.07% of the sample lies in the top ten.

The paper's findings and limits, for the study overall: Compared with non-shared clonotypes, the clonotypes found in all four sorted-subset donors had higher generation probabilities. Estimated clonotype richness was generally larger for naive than for memory subsets. Pairwise subsampling indicated that sequencing depth was expected to affect the degree of clonotype sharing among donors. Incomplete sequencing was indicated by rarefaction of sorted-subset datasets, despite the large sequencing depth. When several donors were compared, the shared fraction of clonotypes was around 5.1% for naive CD4, less than 4% for naive CD8, about 2.5% for memory CD4, and under 0.5% for memory CD8. Because the study included only a small number of donors, the genetic and exposure-history diversity represented was limited. Sampling was restricted to blood, and TCR repertoires in tissues likely differ from the TCR repertoires found in blood.

Remarks on this clone: Its cognate antigen has yet to be identified. Base qualities were left out, and no much larger clone turns up one base away.

Healthy HIV-negative adults with no recently reported acute infections or vaccinations were included as donors. All donors were Caucasian adults living in Nashville, Tennessee, USA. CD4+ T cells were enriched by magnetic negative selection; naive cells were then positively selected on CD45RA, and the negative fraction formed the memory subset. After blood collection by leukapheresis, PBMCs were isolated using Ficoll-Histopaque density gradient centrifugation and then cryopreserved in the vapor phase of liquid nitrogen. Analytical flow cytometry was used to check the purity and quantity of every magnetically sorted T cell population. Genomic DNA was isolated from every sorted fraction and measured by UV absorbance on a Nanodrop 2000c. The specimen sequenced was naive CD4+ T cells sorted from blood. What the cell subset or site label conveys for this sample: CD45RA+ positively selected. This clonotype was sampled from a young woman in good health.

The nucleotides are TGTGCCAGCAGTCCCAGGGGTTTGGCTAGCGGGACTCATCGGTGGCAGTACTTC. This yields the protein CASSPRGLASGTHRWQYF. The sequence joins TRBV28 to TRBJ2-7; 9 central nucleotides agree with TRBD2. The CDR3 has 18 amino acids, counting the end cysteine and phenylalanine. The only DNA kept is the CDR3, 54 bases in frame from the first base. In the germline V gene, CDR1 corresponds to MDHEN and CDR2 to SYDVKM. Trimming removed 5 bases from V and 9 bases from J; the gene matches leave 23 bases unexplained.